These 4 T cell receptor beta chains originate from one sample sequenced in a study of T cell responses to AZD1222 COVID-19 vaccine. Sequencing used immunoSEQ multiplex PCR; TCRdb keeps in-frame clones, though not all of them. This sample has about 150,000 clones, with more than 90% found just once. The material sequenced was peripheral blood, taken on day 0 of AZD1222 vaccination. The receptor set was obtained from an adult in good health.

As DNA, the CDR3 is TGTGCCAGCAGAGGGGGGGGGAGGAATGAAAAACTGTTTTTT. Its protein product is CASRGGGRNEKLFF. The chain has TRBV28 and TRBJ1-4; D perhaps matches TRBD1 (6 bases). The CDR3 covers 14 residues. Germline values: CDR1 MDHEN, CDR2 SYDVKM. Trimming cost V 6 bases and J 5 bases, with 13 bases left between them.

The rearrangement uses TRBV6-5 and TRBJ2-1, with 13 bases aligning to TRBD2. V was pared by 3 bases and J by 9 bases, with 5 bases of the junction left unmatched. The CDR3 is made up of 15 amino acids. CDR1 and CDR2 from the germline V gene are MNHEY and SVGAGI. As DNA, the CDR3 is TGTGCCAGCAGTTATCCCGGGACTAGCGGGATTGAGCAGTTCTTC. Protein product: CASSYPGTSGIEQFF.

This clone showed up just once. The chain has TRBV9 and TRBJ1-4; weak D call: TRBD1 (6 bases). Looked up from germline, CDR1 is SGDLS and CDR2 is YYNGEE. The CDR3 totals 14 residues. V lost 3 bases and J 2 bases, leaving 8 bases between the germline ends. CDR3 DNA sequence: TGTGCCAGCAGCGCACAGGGCACTAATGAAAAACTGTTTTTT. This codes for CASSAQGTNEKLFF.

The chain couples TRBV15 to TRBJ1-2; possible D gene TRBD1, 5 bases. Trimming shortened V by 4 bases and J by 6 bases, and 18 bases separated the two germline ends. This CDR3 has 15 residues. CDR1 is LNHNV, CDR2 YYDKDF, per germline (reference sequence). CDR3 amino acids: CATSIGLGTGDGYTF. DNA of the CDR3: TGTGCCACCAGCATTGGACTCGGGACGGGAGATGGCTACACCTTC.